The clone carrying this T cell receptor (beta chain) was seen at least ten times. What it binds is unknown. Trimming cost V 6 bases and J 3 bases, with 15 bases left between them. The CDR3 is made up of 15 amino acids. Germline V lookup: CDR1 SGHVS, CDR2 FQNEAQ. TCRdb fed the reads into MiXCR, producing one record per CDR3 protein. Of about 900,000 distinct CDR3 sequences in the sample, approximately 31% were seen once. The data were obtained in a study of T cell repertoires in cytomegalovirus infection. On the study more broadly: Researchers turned to recently identified HLA-C-restricted CMV epitopes as well as well-studied HLA-B-restricted ones. Indications of both CMV infection and matching HLA type were provided by public TCR beta signatures. Study conclusions and caveats: People with CMV and the relevant HLA were identified by cumulative public TCR beta family frequency. Clonotypes of TCR beta that were HLA-C-restricted and CMV-specific dominated the ex vivo response.

V usage is TRBV7-8 and J usage is TRBJ2-1, with D uncertain. This specimen consisted of cultured CD8+ T cells from PBMCs, obtained from culture after CMV antigen stimulation. The TCR originated in a human donor in good health (CMV status not recorded). Some clones in this sample may be carry-over from other donors' samples. This chain's CDR3 is CASRPYLGSYNEQFF. For the CDR3, the DNA is TGTGCCAGCAGGCCTTATCTTGGAAGCTACAATGAGCAGTTCTTC. The full variable domain, in which reference TRBV7-8 and TRBJ2-1 provide the parts outside the CDR3, is GAGVSQSPRYKVAKRGQDVALRCDPISGHVSLFWYQQALGQGPEFLTYFQNEAQLDKSGLPSDRFFAERPEGSVSTLKIQRTQQEDSAVYLCASRPYLGSYNEQFFGPGTRLTVL.